This T cell receptor (beta chain) is drawn from a study of T cells in women clearing cervical HPV infection. Overall study context: Case blood was drawn when the lesion was first found; control blood after infection became undetectable. HLA type stays a possible confounder, typing being limited.

Genomic DNA, averaging around 1,200 ng per sample, yielded TCR beta CDR3 via immunoSEQ. Measured with immunoSEQ multiplex PCR; TCRdb has only the in-frame clones, and not every one. The sample's table shows 20,000 to 25,000 clones. To note about this clone: The antigen is unknown. The read ends 3 residues shy of where the CDR3 ends; the end is completed using the germline J gene.

The V and J ends lost 4 bases and 4 bases respectively, with 14 bases between them. Germline CDR1 is GTSNPN and CDR2 is SVGIG (reference sequence). The CDR3 consists of 14 residues. Study findings and constraints: Cases carried less TRBV6-7 than controls: roughly 0.11% versus 0.16%.

Sample: blood buffy coat. The source is a woman between 18 and 69 years old with a cervical HPV16 infection that either progressed to CIN3+ or cleared (not recorded which). The chain carries TRBV30 and TRBJ1-5; a possible D gene is TRBD1 (6 bases). The CDR3 protein is CAWTRGASNQPQHF. The sequenced CDR3 bases are TGTGCCTGGACTCGGGGGGCTAGTAATCAGCCC.